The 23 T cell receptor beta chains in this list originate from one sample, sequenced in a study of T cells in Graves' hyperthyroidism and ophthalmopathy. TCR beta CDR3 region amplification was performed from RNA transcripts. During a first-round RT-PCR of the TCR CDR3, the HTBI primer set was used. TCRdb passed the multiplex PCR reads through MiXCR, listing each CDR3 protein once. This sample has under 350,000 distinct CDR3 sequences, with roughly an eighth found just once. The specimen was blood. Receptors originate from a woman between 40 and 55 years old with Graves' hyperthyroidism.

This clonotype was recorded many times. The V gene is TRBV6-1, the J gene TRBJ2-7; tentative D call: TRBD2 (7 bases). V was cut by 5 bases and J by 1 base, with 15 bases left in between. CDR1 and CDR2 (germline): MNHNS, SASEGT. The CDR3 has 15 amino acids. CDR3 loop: CASSYGQRESYEQYF. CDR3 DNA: TGTGCCAGCAGTTATGGACAGCGGGAATCCTACGAGCAGTACTTC.

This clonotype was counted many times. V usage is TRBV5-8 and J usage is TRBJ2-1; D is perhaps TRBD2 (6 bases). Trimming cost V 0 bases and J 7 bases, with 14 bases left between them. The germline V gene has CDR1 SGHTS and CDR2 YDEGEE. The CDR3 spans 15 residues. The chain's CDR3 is CASSLAGAGWNEQFF. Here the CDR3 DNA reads TGTGCCAGCAGCTTGGCCGGCGCGGGATGGAATGAGCAGTTCTTC. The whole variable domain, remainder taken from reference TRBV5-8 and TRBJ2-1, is EAGVTQSPTHLIKTRGQQATLRCSPISGHTSVYWYQQALGLGLQFLLWYDEGEERNRGNFPPRFSGRQFPNYSSELNVNALELEDSALYLCASSLAGAGWNEQFFGPGTRLTVL.

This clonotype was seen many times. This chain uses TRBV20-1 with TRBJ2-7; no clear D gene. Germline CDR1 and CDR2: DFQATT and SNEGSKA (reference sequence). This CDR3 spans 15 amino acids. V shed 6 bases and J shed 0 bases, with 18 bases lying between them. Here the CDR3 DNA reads TGCAGTGCGACTTCTGAACTCCCGGGCTCCTACGAGCAGTACTTC. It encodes CSATSELPGSYEQYF.

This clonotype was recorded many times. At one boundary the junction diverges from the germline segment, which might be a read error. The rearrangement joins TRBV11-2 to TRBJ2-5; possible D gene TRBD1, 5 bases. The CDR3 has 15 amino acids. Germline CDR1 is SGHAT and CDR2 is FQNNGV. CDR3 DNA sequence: TGTGCCAGCAGCTTGGGGCTAGGGCGAGAAGAGGCCCAGTACTTC. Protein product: CASSLGLGREEAQYF.

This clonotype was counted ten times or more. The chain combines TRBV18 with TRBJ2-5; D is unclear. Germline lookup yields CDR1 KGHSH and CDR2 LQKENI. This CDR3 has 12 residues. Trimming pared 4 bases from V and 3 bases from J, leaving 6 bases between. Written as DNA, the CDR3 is TGTGCCAGCTCACTTCAAAAAGAGACCCAGTACTTC. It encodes CASSLQKETQYF.

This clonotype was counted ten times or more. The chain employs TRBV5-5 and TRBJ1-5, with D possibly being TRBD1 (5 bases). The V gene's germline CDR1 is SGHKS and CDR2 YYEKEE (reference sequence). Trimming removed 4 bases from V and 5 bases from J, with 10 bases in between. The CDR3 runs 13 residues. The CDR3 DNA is TGTGCCAGCAGCACGGAGGGGTATCAGCCCCAGCATTTT. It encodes CASSTEGYQPQHF.

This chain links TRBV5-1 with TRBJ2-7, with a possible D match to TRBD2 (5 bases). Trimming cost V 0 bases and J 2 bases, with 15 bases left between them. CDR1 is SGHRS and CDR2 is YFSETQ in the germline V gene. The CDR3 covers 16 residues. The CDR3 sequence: CASSLARAVGTYEQYF. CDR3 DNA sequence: TGCGCCAGCAGCTTGGCCCGAGCGGTGGGGACCTACGAGCAGTACTTC. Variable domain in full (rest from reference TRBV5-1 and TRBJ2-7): KAGVTQTPRYLIKTRGQQVTLSCSPISGHRSVSWYQQTPGQGLQFLFEYFSETQRNKGNFPGRFSGRQFSNSRSEMNVSTLELGDSALYLCASSLARAVGTYEQYFGPGTRLTVT.

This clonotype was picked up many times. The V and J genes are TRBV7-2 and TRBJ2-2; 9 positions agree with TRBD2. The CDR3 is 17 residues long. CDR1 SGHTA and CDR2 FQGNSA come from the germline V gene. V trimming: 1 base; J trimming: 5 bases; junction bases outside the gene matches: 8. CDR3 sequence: CASSLGRREGRTGELFF. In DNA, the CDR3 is TGTGCCAGCAGCTTAGGACGGCGGGAGGGCCGAACCGGGGAGCTGTTTTTT.

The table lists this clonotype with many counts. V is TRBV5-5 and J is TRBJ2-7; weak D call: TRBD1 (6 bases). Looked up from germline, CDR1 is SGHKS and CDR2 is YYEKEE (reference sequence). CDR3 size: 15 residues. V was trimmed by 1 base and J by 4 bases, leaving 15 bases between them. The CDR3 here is CASSLSTGKQYEQYF. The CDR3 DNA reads TGTGCCAGCAGCTTGAGCACAGGGAAGCAGTACGAGCAGTACTTC.

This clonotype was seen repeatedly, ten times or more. As DNA, the CDR3 is TGCAGCGTTGAAGGGGACAGGCTCTATGGCTACACCTTC. This encodes CSVEGDRLYGYTF. The gene calls are TRBV29-1 and TRBJ1-2; 8 nucleotides line up with TRBD1. The V segment lost 1 base and the J segment 4 bases; nucleotides outside the gene matches: 2. This CDR3 region has 13 residues. Germline V CDR1 and CDR2: SQVTM, ANQGSEA.

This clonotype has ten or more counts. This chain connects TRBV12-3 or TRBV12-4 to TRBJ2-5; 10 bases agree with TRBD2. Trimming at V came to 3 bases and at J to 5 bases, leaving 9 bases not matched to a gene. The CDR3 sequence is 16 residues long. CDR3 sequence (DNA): TGTGCCAGCAGTTTGTCTAGCGGGAGTTTTACGGAGACCCAGTACTTC. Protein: CASSLSSGSFTETQYF.

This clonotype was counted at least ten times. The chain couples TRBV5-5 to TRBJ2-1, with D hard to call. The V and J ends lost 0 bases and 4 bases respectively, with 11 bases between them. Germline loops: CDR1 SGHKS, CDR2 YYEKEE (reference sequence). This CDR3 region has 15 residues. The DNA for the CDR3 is TGTGCCAGCAGCTTGGCGGCGACACATTACAATGAGCAGTTCTTC. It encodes CASSLAATHYNEQFF.

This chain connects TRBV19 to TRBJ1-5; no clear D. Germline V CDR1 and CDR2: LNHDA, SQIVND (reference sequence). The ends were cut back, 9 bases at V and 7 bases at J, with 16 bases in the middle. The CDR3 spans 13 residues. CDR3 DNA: TGTGCCAGACTGTCCCCATGGGGACAGCCCCAGCATTTT. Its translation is CARLSPWGQPQHF.

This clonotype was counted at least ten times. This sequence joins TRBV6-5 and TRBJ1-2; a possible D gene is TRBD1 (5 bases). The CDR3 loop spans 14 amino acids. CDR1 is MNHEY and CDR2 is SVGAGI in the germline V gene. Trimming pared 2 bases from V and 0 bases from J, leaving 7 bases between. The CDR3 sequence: CASSYRGPNYGYTF. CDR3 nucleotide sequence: TGTGCCAGCAGTTACCGGGGCCCTAACTATGGCTACACCTTC.

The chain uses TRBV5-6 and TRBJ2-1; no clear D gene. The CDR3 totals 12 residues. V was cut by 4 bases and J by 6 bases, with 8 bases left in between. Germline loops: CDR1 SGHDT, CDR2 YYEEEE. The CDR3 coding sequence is TGTGCCAGCAGCCGCCTAGTCAATGAGCAGTTCTTC. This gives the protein CASSRLVNEQFF.

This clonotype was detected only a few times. The CDR3 reads CSARGGGNAEAFF. For the CDR3, the DNA is TGCAGTGCTAGAGGGGGAGGGAATGCTGAAGCTTTCTTT. The chain is built from TRBV20-1 and TRBJ1-1; D call uncertain. CDR3 length equals 13 residues. Germline V gene data show CDR1 as DFQATT and CDR2 as SNEGSKA (reference sequence). V lost 1 base and J lost 6, with 12 bases in between.

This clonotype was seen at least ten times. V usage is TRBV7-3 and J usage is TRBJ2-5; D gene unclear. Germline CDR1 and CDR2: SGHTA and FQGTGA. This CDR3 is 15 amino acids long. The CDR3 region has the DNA TGTGTCACGCGTGGGCCCATCTTTGTTGGAGAGACCCAGTACTTC. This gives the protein CVTRGPIFVGETQYF.

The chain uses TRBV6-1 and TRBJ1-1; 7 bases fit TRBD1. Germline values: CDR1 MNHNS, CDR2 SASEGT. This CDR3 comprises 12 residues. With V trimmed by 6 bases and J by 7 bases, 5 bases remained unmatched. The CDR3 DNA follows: TGTGCCAGCAGGACAGGGACGCTTGAAGCTTTCTTT. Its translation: CASRTGTLEAFF.

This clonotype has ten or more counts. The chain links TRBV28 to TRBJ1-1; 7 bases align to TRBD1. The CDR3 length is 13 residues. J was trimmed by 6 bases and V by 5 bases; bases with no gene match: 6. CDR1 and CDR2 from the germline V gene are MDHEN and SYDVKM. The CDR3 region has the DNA TGTGCCAGCAGTATACAGGGGCGGGCTGAAGCTTTCTTT. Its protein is CASSIQGRAEAFF.

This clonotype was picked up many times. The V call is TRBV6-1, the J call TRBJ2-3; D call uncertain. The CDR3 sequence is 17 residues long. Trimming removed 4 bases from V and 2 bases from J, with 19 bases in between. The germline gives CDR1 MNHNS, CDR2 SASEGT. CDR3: CASSGARLLGYTDTQYF. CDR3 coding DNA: TGTGCCAGCAGTGGGGCCCGACTTTTGGGGTACACAGATACGCAGTATTTT.

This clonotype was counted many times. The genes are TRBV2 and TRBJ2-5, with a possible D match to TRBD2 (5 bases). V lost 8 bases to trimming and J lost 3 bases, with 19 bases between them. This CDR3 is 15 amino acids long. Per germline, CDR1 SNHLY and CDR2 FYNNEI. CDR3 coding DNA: TGTGCCAGCGCTTTTCGAGGCAGGCGGGAAGAGACCCAGTACTTC. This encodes CASAFRGRREETQYF.

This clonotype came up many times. CDR3 nucleotides: TGTGCCAGCAGTGAATACCGAGGGGATACGCAGTATTTT. Protein product: CASSEYRGDTQYF. The genes are TRBV6-1 and TRBJ2-3, with D possibly being TRBD2 (5 bases). The CDR3 totals 13 residues. Per germline, CDR1 MNHNS and CDR2 SASEGT. The V and J ends lost 2 bases and 6 bases respectively, with 9 bases between them.

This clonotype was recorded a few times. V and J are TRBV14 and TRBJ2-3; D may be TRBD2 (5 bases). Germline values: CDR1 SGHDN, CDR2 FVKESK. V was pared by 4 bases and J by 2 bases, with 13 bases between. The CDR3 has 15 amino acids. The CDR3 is CASSLTGYYTDTQYF. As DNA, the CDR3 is TGTGCCAGCAGCCTTACGGGGTACTACACAGATACGCAGTATTTT.